Following are 19 T cell receptor beta chains from one sample sequenced in a study of shared clonotypes between healthy human individuals. Measured with immunoSEQ multiplex PCR; TCRdb has only the in-frame clones, and not every one. The table has some 2.3 million clones, 90% to 95% seen once. What was sequenced was naive CD4+ T cells from PBMCs. Subset of the sample: CD45RA+ positively selected. All receptors derive from a man aged 18 to 29 in good health. Some clones in this sample may be carry-over from other donors' samples.

V gene TRBV29-1 combines with J gene TRBJ2-7, with TRBD2 identical over 7 bases. CDR1 is SQVTM and CDR2 is ANQGSEA in the germline V gene. The V gene end was trimmed by 4 bases and the J gene end by 5 bases; junction bases not matched to a gene: 5. The CDR3 contains 12 residues. In DNA, the CDR3 is TGCAGCGTTGGGGGGGGGACGGACGAGCAGTACTTC. Protein: CSVGGGTDEQYF.

This clone was found a few times. The V call is TRBV30, the J call TRBJ1-4, with D possibly matching TRBD1 (5 bases). Germline CDR1 and CDR2: GTSNPN and SVGIG (reference sequence). With 0 bases removed from V and 8 bases from J, the gap between germline ends came to 16 bases. The CDR3 length is 15 residues. The chain's CDR3 is CAWSVSRQGSEKLFF. The CDR3 DNA reads TGTGCCTGGAGTGTTTCGCGTCAGGGAAGCGAAAAACTGTTTTTT.

For this clone: Additional DNA sequences in this sample encode the identical CDR3. In nucleotides, the CDR3 is TGTGCCAGCTCACCTTCAGAGACCCAGTACTTC. This codes for CASSPSETQYF. The chain employs TRBV18 and TRBJ2-5, with D unresolved. Germline V gene sequence: CDR1 KGHSH, CDR2 LQKENI. Trimming left V 3 bases short and J 4 bases short, with 3 bases between. The CDR3 runs to 11 residues.

The CDR3, as DNA: TGTGCCAGCAGCCAATCTTCGGGGTTGTGGGAGACCCAGTACTTC. It encodes CASSQSSGLWETQYF. The gene calls are TRBV4-2 and TRBJ2-5, with a tentative D call TRBD2 (5 bases). The V end lost 2 bases, the J end lost 5 bases, and 15 bases lay between the germline ends. Germline assignment: CDR1 LGHNA and CDR2 YNFKEQ. The length of the CDR3 is 15 residues.

The chain uses TRBV7-9 and TRBJ1-3; D is ambiguous. V gave up 7 bases and J gave up 8 bases, with 9 bases separating them. This CDR3 is 11 amino acids long. Germline-derived CDR1 and CDR2 are SEHNR and FQNEAQ (reference sequence). The CDR3 nucleotides read TGTGCCAGCACACACGAGTACACCATATATTTT. Its translation: CASTHEYTIYF.

The chain recombines TRBV7-2 with TRBJ2-7; TRBD2 matches 7 bases. The ends lost 5 bases at V and 6 bases at J; junction bases unmatched: 10. Germline CDR1 SGHTA, CDR2 FQGNSA. This CDR3 contains 14 residues. The CDR3 region has the DNA TGTGCCAGCAGCCCCAGCGGGAACTCGGCCGAGCAGTACTTC. This encodes CASSPSGNSAEQYF.

CDR3 region: CASSKFRAQGWGEYRSYEQYF. The CDR3 DNA is TGTGCCAGCAGTAAATTCAGGGCCCAGGGATGGGGGGAATATCGGTCCTACGAGCAGTACTTC. The V call is TRBV28, the J call TRBJ2-7, with D perhaps TRBD2 (6 bases). The CDR3 spans 21 residues. Germline V gene sequence: CDR1 MDHEN, CDR2 SYDVKM. V lost 5 bases and J 1 base, leaving 33 bases between the germline ends.

The chain joins TRBV27 to TRBJ1-4, with D maybe TRBD1 (5 bases). The CDR3 contains 18 residues. Germline assignment: CDR1 MNHEY and CDR2 SMNVEV (reference sequence). Trimming stripped 6 bases from V and 3 bases from J, with 23 bases between. The CDR3 spells CASRALRAPQGSNEKLFF. CDR3 DNA: TGTGCCAGCAGGGCCCTCAGGGCGCCCCAGGGTTCTAATGAAAAACTGTTTTTT.

This chain links TRBV11-2 with TRBJ1-5; D unresolved. Trimming removed 5 bases from V and 2 bases from J, with 7 bases in between. The germline gives CDR1 SGHAT, CDR2 FQNNGV. The CDR3 covers 13 residues. CDR3 DNA sequence: TGTGCCAGCAGCCTAAAGGGCAATCAGCCCCAGCATTTT. It codes for CASSLKGNQPQHF.

The table lists this clone with a count of one. The chain carries TRBV19 and TRBJ2-7; D gene ambiguous. Germline V gives CDR1 LNHDA, CDR2 SQIVND (reference sequence). The CDR3 extends over 13 amino acids. V was trimmed by 6 bases and J by 5 bases, leaving 14 bases between them. The CDR3 bases are TGTGCCAGTAGAGATATAACTTGGGACGAGCAGTACTTC. Protein product: CASRDITWDEQYF. Complete variable domain (other parts from reference TRBV19 and TRBJ2-7): DGGITQSPKYLFRKEGQNVTLSCEQNLNHDAMYWYRQDPGQGLRLIYYSQIVNDFQKGDIAEGYSVSREKKESFPLTVTSAQKNPTAFYLCASRDITWDEQYFGPGTRLTVT.

About this clone itself: Other DNA variants within this sample encode the same CDR3. The gene calls are TRBV28 and TRBJ2-3, with TRBD1 as a possible D gene (5 bases). This CDR3 is built from 12 residues. Germline assignment: CDR1 MDHEN and CDR2 SYDVKM. Trimming cost V 7 bases and J 2 bases, with 7 bases left between them. CDR3 region: CASKGDTDTQYF. The CDR3 region has the DNA TGTGCCAGCAAAGGGGACACAGATACGCAGTATTTT.

The sample holds one count of this clone. The rearrangement uses TRBV7-3 and TRBJ2-7, with D perhaps TRBD2 (7 bases). The ends were cut back, 2 bases at V and 4 bases at J, with 18 bases in the middle. The CDR3 loop spans 16 amino acids. Germline V gives CDR1 SGHTA, CDR2 FQGTGA. CDR3 region: CASSLGGGHGVYEQYF. As DNA, the CDR3 is TGTGCCAGCAGCTTAGGCGGGGGACACGGCGTTTACGAGCAGTACTTC.

For this clone: This CDR3 is also generated by other DNA sequences in the sample. The rearrangement joins TRBV25-1 to TRBJ2-7; D gene unclear. The CDR3 length is 11 residues. The germline V and J ends were trimmed by 5 bases and 3 bases, with 5 bases remaining between them. Germline-derived CDR1 and CDR2 are MGHDK and SYGVNS. The CDR3, as DNA: TGTGCCAGCAGTCATAACTACGAGCAGTACTTC. Protein product: CASSHNYEQYF.

For this clone: At the DNA level, this CDR3 is encoded by other sequences in the same sample as well. V usage is TRBV9 and J usage is TRBJ1-2, with D tentatively TRBD1 (6 bases). The CDR3 sequence is 12 residues long. Germline V CDR1 and CDR2: SGDLS, YYNGEE. Trimming removed 1 base from V and 5 bases from J, with 6 bases in between. The CDR3 is CASSVQGYGYTF. The CDR3 DNA reads TGTGCCAGCAGCGTACAGGGGTATGGCTACACCTTC. The full variable domain, with the rest looked up from reference TRBV9 and TRBJ1-2, is DSGVTQTPKHLITATGQRVTLRCSPRSGDLSVYWYQQSLDQGLQFLIQYYNGEERAKGNILERFSAQQFPDLHSELNLSSLELGDSALYFCASSVQGYGYTFGSGTRLTVV.

The chain is built from TRBV4-1 and TRBJ2-3; D remains unclear. CDR1 and CDR2 (germline): MGHRA, YSYEKL. The CDR3 totals 13 residues. The ends were cut back, 1 base at V and 4 bases at J, with 6 bases in the middle. Here the CDR3 reads CASSQAGPDTQYF. The CDR3, as DNA: TGCGCCAGCAGCCAAGCAGGTCCAGATACGCAGTATTTT.

The chain has TRBV11-2 and TRBJ1-1; D is undetermined. The V gene lost 4 bases and the J gene lost 1 base, with 7 bases spanning the gap. This CDR3 is built from 13 residues. Per the germline V gene, CDR1 is SGHAT and CDR2 is FQNNGV. The CDR3: CASSYTRNTEAFF. In DNA, the CDR3 is TGTGCCAGCAGCTACACGAGGAACACTGAAGCTTTCTTT.

The V and J genes are TRBV28 and TRBJ1-1; D is perhaps TRBD1 (6 bases). This CDR3 region has 17 residues. V was shortened by 5 bases and J by 2 bases, with 21 bases between the two germline ends. Germline CDR1 MDHEN, CDR2 SYDVKM. CDR3 sequence (DNA): TGTGCCAGCAGTGCCCCGGACAGCCCAAGGGCTAACACTGAAGCTTTCTTT. This sequence encodes CASSAPDSPRANTEAFF.

The V and J genes are TRBV28 and TRBJ2-7; 8 bases map to TRBD1. The V gene end was trimmed by 6 bases and the J gene end by 0 bases; junction bases not matched to a gene: 4. Germline V gene data show CDR1 as MDHEN and CDR2 as SYDVKM. The CDR3 has 14 residues. The DNA of the CDR3 is TGTGCCAGCAGCGACAGGGGAAGCTCCTACGAGCAGTACTTC. It encodes CASSDRGSSYEQYF.

A word on this clone: The sample carries other DNA sequences with the same CDR3. The chain couples TRBV7-2 to TRBJ1-5; D remains unclear. V gave up 0 bases and J gave up 4 bases, with 10 bases separating them. From germline, CDR1 is SGHTA and CDR2 FQGNSA. CDR3 length: 15 residues. CDR3 DNA sequence: TGTGCCAGCAGCTTAGCTGGCCAGAATAATCAGCCCCAGCATTTT. This gives the protein CASSLAGQNNQPQHF.